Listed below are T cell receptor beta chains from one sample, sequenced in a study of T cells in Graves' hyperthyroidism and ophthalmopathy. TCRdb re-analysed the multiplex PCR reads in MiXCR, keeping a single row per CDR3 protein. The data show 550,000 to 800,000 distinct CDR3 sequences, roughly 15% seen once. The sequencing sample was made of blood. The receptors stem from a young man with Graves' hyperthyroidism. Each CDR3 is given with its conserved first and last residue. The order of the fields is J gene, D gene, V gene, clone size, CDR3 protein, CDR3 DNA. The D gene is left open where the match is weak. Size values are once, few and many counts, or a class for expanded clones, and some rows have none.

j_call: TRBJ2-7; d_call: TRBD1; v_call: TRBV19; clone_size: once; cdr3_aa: CASSIWDSSYEQYF; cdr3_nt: TGTGCCAGTAGTATTTGGGACAGCTCCTACGAGCAGTACTTC
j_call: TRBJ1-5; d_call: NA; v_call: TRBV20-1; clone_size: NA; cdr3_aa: CSARDRVSNQPQHF; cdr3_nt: TGCAGTGCTAGAGACAGGGTAAGCAATCAGCCCCAGCATTTT
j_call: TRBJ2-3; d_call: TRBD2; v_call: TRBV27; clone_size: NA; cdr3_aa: CASSRAETSRSTDTRYF; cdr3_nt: TGTGCCAGCAGTCGCGCGGAGACTAGCAGGAGCACAGATACGCGGTATTTT
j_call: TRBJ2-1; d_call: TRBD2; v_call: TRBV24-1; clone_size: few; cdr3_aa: CATSDLTGGYNEQFF; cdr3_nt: TGTGCCACCAGTGATTTGACGGGAGGCTACAATGAGCAGTTCTTC
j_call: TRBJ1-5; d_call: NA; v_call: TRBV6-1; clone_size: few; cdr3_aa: CASSLQGPNQPQHF; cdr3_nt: TGTGCCAGCAGTTTACAGGGTCCCAATCAGCCCCAGCATTTT
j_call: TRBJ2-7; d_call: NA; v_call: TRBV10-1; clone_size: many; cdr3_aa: CASSEGFSYEQYF; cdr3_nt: TGTGCCAGCTCTGAGGGCTTTTCCTACGAGCAGTACTTC
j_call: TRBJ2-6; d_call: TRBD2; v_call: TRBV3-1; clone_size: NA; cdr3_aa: CASSQGLAGVRAGANVLTF; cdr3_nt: TGTGCCAGCAGCCAAGGACTAGCGGGAGTAAGGGCTGGGGCCAACGTCCTGACTTTC
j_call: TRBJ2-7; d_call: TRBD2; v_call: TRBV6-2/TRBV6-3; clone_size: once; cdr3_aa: CASSYSRASGIEQYF; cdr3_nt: TGTGCCAGCAGTTACTCGAGGGCCAGCGGGATTGAGCAGTACTTC
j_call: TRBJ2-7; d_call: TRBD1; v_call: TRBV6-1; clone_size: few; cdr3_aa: CASSGGDRGSYEQYF; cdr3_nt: TGTGCCAGCAGTGGCGGGGACAGGGGATCCTACGAGCAGTACTTC
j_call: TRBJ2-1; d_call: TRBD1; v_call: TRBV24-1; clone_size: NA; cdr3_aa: CATSETGGAGNEQFF; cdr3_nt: TGTGCCACCAGTGAGACAGGGGGCGCAGGCAATGAGCAGTTCTTC
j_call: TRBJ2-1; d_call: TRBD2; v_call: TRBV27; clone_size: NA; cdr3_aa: CASSLSLAGGSSSYNEQFF; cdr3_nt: TGTGCCAGCAGTTTATCTCTAGCGGGAGGTTCAAGCTCCTACAATGAGCAGTTCTTC
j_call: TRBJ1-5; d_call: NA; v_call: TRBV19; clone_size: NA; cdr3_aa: CASKGSQPQHF; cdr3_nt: TGTGCCAGTAAAGGGAGTCAGCCCCAGCATTTT
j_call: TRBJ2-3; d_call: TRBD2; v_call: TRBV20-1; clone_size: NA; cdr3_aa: CSANLLAGPTDTQYF; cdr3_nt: TGCAGTGCTAACTTACTAGCGGGGCCCACAGATACGCAGTATTTT
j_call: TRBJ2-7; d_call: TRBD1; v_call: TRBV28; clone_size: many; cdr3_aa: CASSSLETGPYEQYF; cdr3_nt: TGTGCCAGCAGCTCCCTGGAGACAGGGCCCTACGAACAGTACTTC
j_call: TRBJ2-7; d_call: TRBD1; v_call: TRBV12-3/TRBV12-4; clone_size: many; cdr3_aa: CASSLWDRYEQYF; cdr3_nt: TGTGCCAGCAGTTTATGGGACAGGTACGAGCAGTACTTC
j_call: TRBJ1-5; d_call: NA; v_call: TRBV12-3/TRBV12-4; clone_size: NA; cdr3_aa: CASSENRVSNQPQHF; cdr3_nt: TGTGCCAGCAGTGAGAACAGGGTTAGCAATCAGCCCCAGCATTTT
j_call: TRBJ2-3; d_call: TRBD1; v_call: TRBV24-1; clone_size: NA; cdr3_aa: CATSDGTGGVRDTQYF; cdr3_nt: TGTGCCACCAGTGATGGGACAGGGGGTGTCCGGGATACGCAGTATTTT
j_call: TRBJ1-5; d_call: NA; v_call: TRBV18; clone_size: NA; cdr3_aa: CASSSQGWSNQPQHF; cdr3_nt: TGTGCCAGCTCATCCCAGGGATGGAGCAATCAGCCCCAGCATTTT
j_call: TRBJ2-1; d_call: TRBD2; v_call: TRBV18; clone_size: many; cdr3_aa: CASSPLAGSSYNEQFF; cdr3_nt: TGTGCCAGCTCACCGTTAGCGGGTAGCTCCTACAATGAGCAGTTCTTC
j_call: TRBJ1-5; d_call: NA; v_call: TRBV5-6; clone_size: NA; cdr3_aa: CASSGPGKQPQHF; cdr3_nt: TGTGCCAGCAGCGGACCAGGGAAGCAGCCCCAGCATTTT
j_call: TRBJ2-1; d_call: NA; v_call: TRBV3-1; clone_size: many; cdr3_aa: CASSQGRLPYNEQFF; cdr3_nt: TGTGCCAGCAGCCAAGGCAGGCTCCCCTACAATGAGCAGTTCTTC
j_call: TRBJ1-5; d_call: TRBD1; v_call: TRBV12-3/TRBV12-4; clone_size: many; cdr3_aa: CASSLDRDQPQHF; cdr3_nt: TGTGCCAGCAGCTTAGACAGGGATCAGCCCCAGCATTTT
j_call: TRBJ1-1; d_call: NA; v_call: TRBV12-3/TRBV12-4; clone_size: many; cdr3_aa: CASSANTGDTEAFF; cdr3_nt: TGTGCCAGCAGTGCAAATACGGGGGACACTGAAGCTTTCTTT
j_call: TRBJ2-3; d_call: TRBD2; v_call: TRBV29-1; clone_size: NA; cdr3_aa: CSVPRGTSGRGTDTQYF; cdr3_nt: TGCAGCGTCCCCAGGGGTACTAGCGGGAGAGGTACAGATACGCAGTATTTT
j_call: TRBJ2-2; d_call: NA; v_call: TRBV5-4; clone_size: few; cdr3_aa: CASSLESGGELFF; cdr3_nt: TGTGCCAGCAGCTTGGAGTCAGGCGGGGAGCTGTTTTTT
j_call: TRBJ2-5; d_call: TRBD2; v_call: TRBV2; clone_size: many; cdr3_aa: CASRDREGAGETQYF; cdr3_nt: TGTGCCAGCAGGGATCGGGAGGGAGCTGGGGAGACCCAGTACTTC
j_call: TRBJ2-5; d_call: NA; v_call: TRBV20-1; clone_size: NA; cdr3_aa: CSASNRVVSETQYF; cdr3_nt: TGCAGTGCTTCAAATCGGGTCGTGTCAGAGACCCAGTACTTC
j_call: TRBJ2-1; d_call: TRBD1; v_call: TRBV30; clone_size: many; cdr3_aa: CAWSADRGRFNEQFF; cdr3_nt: TGTGCCTGGAGCGCCGACAGGGGGAGATTCAATGAGCAGTTCTTC
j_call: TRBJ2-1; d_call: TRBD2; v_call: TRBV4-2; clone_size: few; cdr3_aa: CASSPVFAGGLHPDNEQFF; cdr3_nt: TGTGCCAGCAGCCCGGTATTTGCGGGAGGGCTGCACCCCGACAATGAGCAGTTCTTC
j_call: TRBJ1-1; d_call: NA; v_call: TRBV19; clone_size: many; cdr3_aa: CASSIGGGADTEAFF; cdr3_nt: TGTGCCAGTAGTATAGGGGGGGGGGCAGACACTGAAGCTTTCTTT
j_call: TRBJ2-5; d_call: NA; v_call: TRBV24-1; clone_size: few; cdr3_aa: CATSESGTGGETQYF; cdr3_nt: TGTGCCACCAGTGAATCCGGGACTGGGGGAGAGACCCAGTACTTC
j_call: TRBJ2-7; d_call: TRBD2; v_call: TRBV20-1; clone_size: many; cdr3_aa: CSARLAGIYEQYF; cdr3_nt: TGCAGTGCTCGACTAGCGGGAATCTACGAGCAGTACTTC
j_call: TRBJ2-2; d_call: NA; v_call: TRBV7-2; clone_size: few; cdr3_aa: CACSPFLQGPTGELFF; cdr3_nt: TGTGCCTGCAGCCCATTTTTGCAGGGTCCCACCGGGGAGCTGTTTTTT
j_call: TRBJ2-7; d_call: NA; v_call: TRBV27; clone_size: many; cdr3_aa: CASSFQDPTYEQYF; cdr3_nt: TGTGCCAGCAGTTTCCAGGACCCAACCTACGAGCAGTACTTC
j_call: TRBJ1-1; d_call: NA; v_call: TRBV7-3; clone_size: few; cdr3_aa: CASSWDPGTEAFF; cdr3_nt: TGTGCCAGCAGCTGGGACCCGGGCACTGAAGCTTTCTTT
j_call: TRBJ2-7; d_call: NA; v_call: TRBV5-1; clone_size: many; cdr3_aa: CASSPGHPYEQYF; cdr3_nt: TGCGCCAGCAGCCCGGGACATCCCTACGAGCAGTACTTC
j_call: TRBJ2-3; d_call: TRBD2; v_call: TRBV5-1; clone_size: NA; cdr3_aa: CASSFAAAGDVDTQYF; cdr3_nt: TGCGCCAGCAGCTTTGCAGCAGCGGGAGATGTAGATACGCAGTATTTT
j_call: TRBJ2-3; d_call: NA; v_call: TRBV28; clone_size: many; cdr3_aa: CASSTDTQYF; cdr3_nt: TGTGCCAGCAGCACAGATACGCAGTATTTT
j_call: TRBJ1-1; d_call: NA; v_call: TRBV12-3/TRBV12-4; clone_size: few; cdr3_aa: CASSLFVRGPLTEAFF; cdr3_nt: TGTGCCAGCAGTTTATTTGTCCGGGGTCCCCTCACTGAAGCTTTCTTT
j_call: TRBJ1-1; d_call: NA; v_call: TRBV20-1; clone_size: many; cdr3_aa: CSARDPQRITEAFF; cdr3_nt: TGCAGTGCTAGAGATCCCCAGAGGATCACTGAAGCTTTCTTT
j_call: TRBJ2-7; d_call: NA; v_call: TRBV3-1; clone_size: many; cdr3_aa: CASSPWGAHEQYF; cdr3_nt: TGTGCCAGCAGTCCATGGGGGGCACACGAGCAGTACTTC
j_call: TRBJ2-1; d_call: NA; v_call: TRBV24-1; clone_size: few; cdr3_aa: CATSDLPGWSYNEQFF; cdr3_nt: TGTGCCACCAGTGATTTGCCCGGGTGGTCCTACAATGAGCAGTTCTTC
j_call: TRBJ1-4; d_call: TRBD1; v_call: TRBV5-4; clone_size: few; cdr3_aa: CASSVGQPNEKLFF; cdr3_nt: TGTGCCAGCAGCGTGGGACAGCCTAATGAAAAACTGTTTTTT
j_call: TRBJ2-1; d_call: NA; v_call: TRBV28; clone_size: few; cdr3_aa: CASSPSRPNPYEQFF; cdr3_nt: TGTGCCAGCAGTCCGTCACGGCCCAACCCTTATGAGCAGTTCTTC
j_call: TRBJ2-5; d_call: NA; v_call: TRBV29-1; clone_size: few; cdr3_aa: CSVYQETQYF; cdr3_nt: TGCAGCGTGTATCAAGAGACCCAGTACTTC
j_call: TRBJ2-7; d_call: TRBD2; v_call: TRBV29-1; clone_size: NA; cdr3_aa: CSVRKGLAGSEQYF; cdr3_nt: TGCAGCGTTCGTAAAGGCCTAGCGGGTTCCGAGCAGTACTTC
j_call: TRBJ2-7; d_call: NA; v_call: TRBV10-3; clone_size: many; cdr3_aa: CAISDPGSGPNGYEQYF; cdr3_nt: TGTGCCATCAGTGACCCTGGATCGGGTCCAAACGGGTACGAGCAGTACTTC
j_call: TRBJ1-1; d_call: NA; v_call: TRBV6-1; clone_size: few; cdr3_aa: CASSEAETEAFF; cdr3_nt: TGTGCCAGCAGTGAAGCCGAAACTGAAGCTTTCTTT
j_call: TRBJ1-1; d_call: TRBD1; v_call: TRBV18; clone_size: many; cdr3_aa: CASSPGAGGLTEAFF; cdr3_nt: TGTGCCAGCTCACCTGGGGCAGGGGGCTTGACTGAAGCTTTCTTT
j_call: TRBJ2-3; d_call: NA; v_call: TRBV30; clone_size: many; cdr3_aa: CAWNTDTQYF; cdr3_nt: TGTGCCTGGAATACAGATACGCAGTATTTT
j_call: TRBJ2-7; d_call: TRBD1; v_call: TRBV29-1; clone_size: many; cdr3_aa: CSVTSRDRVREQYF; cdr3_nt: TGCAGCGTGACCAGCCGGGACAGGGTGCGTGAGCAGTACTTC